Below, 12 T cell receptor beta chains from the same sample are listed, as sequenced in a study of T cells in tumors after PD-1 blockade. The table came from immunoSEQ multiplex PCR; TCRdb's copy has only in-frame clones and leaves some out. Of approximately 3,700 clones listed, roughly 67% were seen once; the top ten hold roughly 18%. This specimen consisted of tumor tissue, obtained before anti-PD-1 treatment. The receptors originated from a human donor with basal cell carcinoma.

This chain links TRBV15 with TRBJ2-7, with 12 nucleotides matching TRBD2. V lost 4 bases, J lost 12 bases, and 10 bases stayed unmatched. Germline V gene lookup returns CDR1 LNHNV and CDR2 YYDKDF (reference sequence). The CDR3 runs to 14 residues. The CDR3 DNA is TGTGCCACCAGCACCAGGACTAGCGGGGAGGGGCTGTACTTC. Its protein product is CATSTRTSGEGLYF.

The chain has TRBV18 and TRBJ2-2; D unclear. Germline V gene data show CDR1 as KGHSH and CDR2 as LQKENI. V lost 6 bases and J 3 bases, leaving 11 bases between the germline ends. This CDR3 contains 14 residues. This chain's CDR3 is CASSTFRDTGELFF. CDR3 coding DNA: TGTGCCAGCTCCACCTTCCGGGACACCGGGGAGCTGTTTTTT.

This chain connects TRBV5-5 to TRBJ2-7; the match to TRBD1 covers 7 bases. Germline CDR1 is SGHKS and CDR2 is YYEKEE (reference sequence). The CDR3 totals 15 residues. The trim removed 4 bases at V and 1 base at J, leaving 8 bases unmatched. CDR3 loop: CASSRDGTVSYEQYF. The DNA for the CDR3 is TGTGCCAGCAGCCGGGACGGGACAGTATCCTACGAGCAGTACTTC.

In its sample, this clone is large. The CDR3 region has the DNA TGTGCCAGCAGCTTAGGAGACGGGAGCGAGACCCAGTACTTC. Encoded protein: CASSLGDGSETQYF. This chain connects TRBV7-2 to TRBJ2-5, with a tentative D call TRBD2 (6 bases). This CDR3 has 14 residues. The germline V gene has CDR1 SGHTA and CDR2 FQGNSA. V was trimmed by 1 base and J by 5 bases, leaving 11 bases between them.

This sequence joins TRBV6-2 or TRBV6-3 and TRBJ2-1; no firm D call. V was pared by 3 bases and J by 5 bases, with 5 bases between. This CDR3 region has 12 residues. CDR1 is MNHEY, CDR2 SVGEGT, per germline. CDR3 protein: CASSYEHNEQFF. CDR3 in DNA: TGTGCCAGCAGTTATGAGCACAATGAGCAGTTCTTC.

This clone was seen a few times. This chain joins TRBV25-1 and TRBJ2-4; D gene uncertain. CDR3 length: 13 residues. Germline V lookup: CDR1 MGHDK, CDR2 SYGVNS. Deletions cut 2 bases from V and 4 bases from J, with 6 bases between. The CDR3 bases are TGTGCCAGCAGTGAAAAGGCAAAAAACATTCAGTACTTC. Encoded protein: CASSEKAKNIQYF.

The chain recombines TRBV5-1 with TRBJ2-5; D gene uncertain. This CDR3 is 12 amino acids long. Looked up from germline, CDR1 is SGHRS and CDR2 is YFSETQ. V lost 2 bases to trimming and J lost 3 bases, with 5 bases between them. CDR3 sequence (DNA): TGCGCCAGCAGCTTCCTAAAAGAGACCCAGTACTTC. Translated: CASSFLKETQYF.

The chain links TRBV11-3 to TRBJ2-3, with D perhaps matching TRBD1 or TRBD2 (5 bases each). The germline gives CDR1 SGHNT, CDR2 YENEEA. V lost 1 base to trimming and J lost 1 base, with 15 bases between them. CDR3 length: 17 amino acids. The CDR3 region is CASSLGPTGTGTDTQYF. CDR3 DNA: TGTGCCAGCAGCTTAGGACCAACGGGGACCGGCACAGATACGCAGTATTTT. The full variable domain, with the rest looked up from reference TRBV11-3 and TRBJ2-3, is EAGVVQSPRYKIIEKKQPVAFWCNPISGHNTLYWYLQNLGQGPELLIRYENEEAVDDSQLPKDRFSAERLKGVDSTLKIQPAELGDSAVYLCASSLGPTGTGTDTQYFGPGTRLTVL.

The chain employs TRBV7-2 and TRBJ2-3; 8 nucleotides align to TRBD2. There are 18 residues in the CDR3. Germline V gene sequence: CDR1 SGHTA, CDR2 FQGNSA. After removal of 1 base from V and 3 bases from J, the junction contained 12 bases not matched to a gene. DNA for the CDR3: TGTGCCAGCAGCTTAGAAACCGGGGGGGGCCGGAGGACAGATACGCAGTATTTT. It specifies CASSLETGGGRRTDTQYF.

This clone was counted once. The V call is TRBV27, the J call TRBJ1-2; D gene ambiguous. Looked up from germline, CDR1 is MNHEY and CDR2 is SMNVEV (reference sequence). Trimming took 5 bases from V and 2 from J, leaving 9 bases between them. The CDR3 runs to 13 residues. The CDR3 DNA reads as TGTGCCAGCAGTCCCATAGGGAACTATGGCTACACCTTC. Translated, it gives CASSPIGNYGYTF.

Here the CDR3 reads CASSFQVYNEQFF. CDR3 sequence (DNA): TGCGCCAGCAGCTTCCAAGTCTACAATGAGCAGTTCTTC. The V gene is TRBV5-1, the J gene TRBJ2-1; D is undetermined. Germline loops: CDR1 SGHRS, CDR2 YFSETQ. The CDR3 has 13 residues. Trimming pared 2 bases from V and 3 bases from J, leaving 6 bases between.

The chain has TRBV7-9 and TRBJ2-1; TRBD2 might be the D (6 bases). Per the germline V gene, CDR1 is SEHNR and CDR2 is FQNEAQ (reference sequence). V lost 5 bases to trimming and J lost 6 bases, with 8 bases between them. This CDR3 is 12 amino acids long. DNA of the CDR3: TGTGCCAGCAGCAGGGACTTCAATGAGCAGTTCTTC. Translation: CASSRDFNEQFF.